The next 27 T cell receptor beta chains were all read from a single sample in a study of CXCR3-negative and CXCR3-positive naive CD8 T cells. Study-level findings and limits: More hydrophobic TRB CDR3s occurred in CXCR3-positive than in CXCR3-negative naive cells.

No antigen is known for these receptors. Each TRB cDNA library was prepared by 5' RACE (with UMI labels). TCRdb reprocessed the 5' RACE reads, with one entry per CDR3 protein and no DNA. Its table records about 60,000 distinct CDR3 sequences. Source material: naive CXCR3+ CD8+ T cells from blood. Subset noted: CD45RO-CCR7+CD27+CD95- naive CD8+ T cells expressing CXCR3 (TNR3+). The receptors originated from a human donor in good health. Some clones in this sample may be carry-over from other donors' samples.

The chain is built from TRBV4-3 and TRBJ1-1; checking the TCRdb D call of TRBD1 is not possible without DNA. The germline V gene has CDR1 LGHNA and CDR2 YSLEER. The CDR3 is 17 amino acids. CDR3 sequence: CASSQDRTGYTNTEAFF.

The V call is TRBV2, the J call TRBJ2-7. CDR3 size: 13 residues. In germline, CDR1 is SNHLY, CDR2 FYNNEI. The CDR3 is CASRGYPAYEQYF.

This chain links TRBV28 with TRBJ2-6. The CDR3 loop spans 14 amino acids. Germline V gene sequence: CDR1 MDHEN, CDR2 SYDVKM. The CDR3: CATLHFTGANVLTF.

The chain employs TRBV29-1 and TRBJ1-1. This CDR3 has 12 residues. Germline CDR1 SQVTM, CDR2 ANQGSEA. This CDR3 is CSVEGDMPEAFF.

The chain has TRBV20-1 and TRBJ1-1. In germline, CDR1 is DFQATT, CDR2 SNEGSKA (reference sequence). The CDR3 has 14 amino acids. The CDR3: CSATIRPMNTEAFF.

The rearrangement uses TRBV12-5 and TRBJ2-7. The CDR3 runs 12 residues. Germline V CDR1 and CDR2: LGHNT, FRNRAP. The CDR3 sequence: CASGFSNYEQYF.

The genes are TRBV20-1 and TRBJ1-5; the D gene TCRdb calls, TRBD1, cannot be checked with no DNA. The CDR3 is 13 residues long. Germline CDR1 reads DFQATT; CDR2 reads SNEGSKA (reference sequence). The CDR3 sequence is CSAQDRENQPQHF.

The chain combines TRBV7-8 with TRBJ2-7; the D call from TCRdb, TRBD1, cannot be confirmed without DNA. The CDR3 consists of 14 residues. CDR1 SGHVS and CDR2 FQNEAQ come from the germline V gene. The CDR3 region is CASSLTGLLYEQYF.

The chain is built from TRBV12-5 and TRBJ2-1; TCRdb lists TRBD1, though no DNA is available to test this call. The germline CDR1 and CDR2 sequences are LGHNT and FRNRAP. CDR3 length equals 15 residues. CDR3 protein: CASGSQGPGANEQFF. The full variable domain, its missing parts supplied by reference TRBV12-5 and TRBJ2-1, is DARVTQTPRHKVTEMGQEVTMRCQPILGHNTVFWYRQTMMQGLELLAYFRNRAPLDDSGMPKDRFSAEMPDATLATLKIQPSEPRDSAVYFCASGSQGPGANEQFFGPGTRLTVL.

The CDR3 sequence is CSARRTGGDEQFF. The J gene is TRBJ2-1, the V gene TRBV20-1; the D gene TCRdb calls, TRBD1, cannot be checked with no DNA. CDR3 size: 13 residues. CDR1 is DFQATT, CDR2 SNEGSKA, per germline (reference sequence).

The chain employs TRBV27 and TRBJ1-2; TCRdb selects TRBD1, and the lack of DNA leaves this call unchecked. Germline V gene data show CDR1 as MNHEY and CDR2 as SMNVEV (reference sequence). The CDR3 has 12 residues. The CDR3 loop reads CASSAGPDGYTF.

This chain connects TRBV29-1 to TRBJ2-7; the D call of TRBD1 rests on TCRdb alone, since no DNA is present to check it. Germline V gene sequence: CDR1 SQVTM, CDR2 ANQGSEA. CDR3 length: 12 residues. CDR3 sequence: CSVSGRGYEQYF.

J is TRBJ2-1 and V is TRBV9; TCRdb lists TRBD2, though no DNA is available to test this call. Germline V gives CDR1 SGDLS, CDR2 YYNGEE. The CDR3 has 15 residues. The CDR3 sequence: CASSVTSGVANGQFF.

V and J are TRBV20-1 and TRBJ1-2; TCRdb's D call, TRBD1, is unchecked because there is no DNA. The germline gives CDR1 DFQATT, CDR2 SNEGSKA (reference sequence). This CDR3 region has 11 residues. The CDR3 loop reads CSARTGEGYTF.

The chain joins TRBV29-1 to TRBJ1-1; TCRdb names TRBD1, which stays unverified in the absence of DNA. Per the germline V gene, CDR1 is SQVTM and CDR2 is ANQGSEA. This CDR3 is built from 13 residues. The CDR3 region is CSVYHDRGPEAFF.

This chain connects TRBV28 to TRBJ2-3; TCRdb lists TRBD2, though no DNA is available to test this call. The length of the CDR3 is 16 residues. CDR1 MDHEN and CDR2 SYDVKM come from the germline V gene. CDR3 region: CASSTPRDSGFHTQYF.

V is TRBV6-2 or TRBV6-3 and J is TRBJ1-2; the TCRdb call, TRBD1, lacks DNA for checking. Germline CDR1 MNHEY, CDR2 SVGEGT. CDR3 length: 13 amino acids. The chain's CDR3 is CASRLQGTGGYTF.

This chain uses TRBV15 with TRBJ2-7; TCRdb's D gene call, TRBD1, goes unchecked for lack of DNA. Germline lookup yields CDR1 LNHNV and CDR2 YYDKDF (reference sequence). The CDR3 runs to 15 residues. The chain's CDR3 is CATSRDVWTLDEQYF.

The rearrangement links TRBV7-3 to TRBJ1-1. Per the germline V gene, CDR1 is SGHTA and CDR2 is FQGTGA. This CDR3 is built from 13 residues. CDR3 amino acids: CASSLKWDTEAFF.

The chain recombines TRBV7-8 with TRBJ2-1; with no DNA, the TCRdb D assignment of TRBD1 cannot be verified. This CDR3 comprises 14 residues. Germline V gives CDR1 SGHVS, CDR2 FQNEAQ. This chain's CDR3 is CASRDPLRGNEQFF.

This chain uses TRBV11-3 with TRBJ2-1. Germline CDR1 SGHNT, CDR2 YENEEA. The CDR3 extends over 14 amino acids. The CDR3 here is CASSLEGIYNEQFF.

This rearrangement joins TRBV27 to TRBJ2-1; TCRdb picks TRBD1, but there is no DNA to check that call. The CDR3 contains 13 residues. From germline, CDR1 is MNHEY and CDR2 SMNVEV (reference sequence). CDR3 sequence reads: CASSIGTFNEQFF.

This CDR3 is CASSPRARGSSYEQYF. The chain is built from TRBV7-6 and TRBJ2-7; TCRdb's D call of TRBD1 is untestable without DNA. CDR1 SGHVS and CDR2 FNYEAQ come from the germline V gene. The CDR3 covers 16 residues.

The V call is TRBV20-1, the J call TRBJ1-1; with no DNA, the TCRdb D assignment of TRBD1 cannot be verified. The CDR3 runs to 11 residues. Germline CDR1 and CDR2: DFQATT and SNEGSKA (reference sequence). The CDR3 sequence: CSFPGQTEAFF.

The V call is TRBV29-1, the J call TRBJ1-1; TCRdb indicates TRBD1, and absent DNA this call remains unverified. This CDR3 region has 14 residues. Germline CDR1 SQVTM, CDR2 ANQGSEA. The chain's CDR3 is CSVDIDRLNTEALF.

J is TRBJ2-5 and V is TRBV29-1; as DNA is missing, the TRBD2 call by TCRdb cannot be tested. The CDR3 consists of 14 residues. Germline CDR1 SQVTM, CDR2 ANQGSEA. CDR3 loop: CSVVDREAQETQYF.

V gene TRBV7-6 combines with J gene TRBJ1-1; TCRdb's assignment of TRBD1 cannot be checked, as there is no DNA. Germline V gene lookup returns CDR1 SGHVS and CDR2 FNYEAQ. The length of the CDR3 is 13 residues. CDR3 in amino acids: CASSLAPGTEAFF.